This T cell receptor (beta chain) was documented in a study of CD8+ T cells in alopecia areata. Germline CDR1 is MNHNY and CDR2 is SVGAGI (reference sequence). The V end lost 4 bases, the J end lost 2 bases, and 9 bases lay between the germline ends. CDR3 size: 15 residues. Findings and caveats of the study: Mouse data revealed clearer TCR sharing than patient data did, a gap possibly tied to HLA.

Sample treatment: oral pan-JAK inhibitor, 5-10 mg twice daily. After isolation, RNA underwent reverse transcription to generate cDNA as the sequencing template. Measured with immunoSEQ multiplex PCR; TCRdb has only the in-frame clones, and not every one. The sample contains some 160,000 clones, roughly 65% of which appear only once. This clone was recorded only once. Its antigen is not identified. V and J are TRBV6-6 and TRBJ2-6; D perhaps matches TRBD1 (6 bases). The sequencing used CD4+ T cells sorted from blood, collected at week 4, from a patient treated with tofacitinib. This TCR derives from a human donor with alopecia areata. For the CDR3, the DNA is TGTGCCAGCAGTTCCAGGGGAACTGGGGCCAACGTCCTGACTTTC. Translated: CASSSRGTGANVLTF.